Each of the 9 T cell receptor beta chains below was sequenced from the same sample in a study of cytomegalovirus exposure and HLA in healthy donors. The protocol was immunoSEQ multiplex PCR, while the TCRdb copy is restricted to in-frame clones and leaves out a portion. The sample contains tens of thousands of clones, about 92% of which appear only once. The sample comprised PBMCs. The receptors stem from a woman between 18 and 29 years old in good health and CMV-seronegative.

This clone appeared a single time. V gene TRBV6-4 combines with J gene TRBJ1-1; D is unresolved. CDR3 size: 13 residues. Germline assignment: CDR1 MRHNA and CDR2 SNTAGT. The germline V and J ends were trimmed by 0 bases and 8 bases, with 10 bases remaining between them. CDR3 amino acids: CASSDSWQKEAFF. In nucleotides, the CDR3 is TGTGCCAGCAGTGACTCGTGGCAGAAAGAAGCTTTCTTT.

This chain joins TRBV4-1 and TRBJ2-7; 12 bases map to TRBD2. Germline CDR1 MGHRA, CDR2 YSYEKL. This CDR3 is built from 19 residues. Losses at the gene ends were 1 base for V and 2 bases for J; bases not matched to a gene: 12. For the CDR3, the DNA is TGCGCCAGCAGCCAAGGCCCCGGGCGTCTAGCGGGGGGGGCCTACGAGCAGTACTTC. This encodes CASSQGPGRLAGGAYEQYF.

This rearrangement joins TRBV15 to TRBJ1-1; no clear D gene. The germline CDR1 and CDR2 sequences are LNHNV and YYDKDF (reference sequence). V dropped 3 bases and J dropped 5 bases, with 13 bases sitting between them. The CDR3 is 14 amino acids. The CDR3 loop is CATSRLGPQTEAFF. In DNA form, the CDR3 reads TGTGCCACCAGCAGGTTGGGCCCTCAAACTGAAGCTTTCTTT.

The rearrangement links TRBV25-1 to TRBJ2-7; 8 bases map to TRBD1. J gave up 6 bases and V 4 bases, and 5 bases lay outside the gene matches. The CDR3 totals 13 residues. Germline CDR1 and CDR2: MGHDK and SYGVNS. The CDR3 sequence: CASSVSGGREQYF. The DNA of the CDR3 is TGTGCCAGCAGTGTTTCAGGGGGCCGCGAGCAGTACTTC.

The rearrangement links TRBV11-3 to TRBJ1-2; D might be TRBD1 (5 bases). The germline CDR1 and CDR2 sequences are SGHNT and YENEEA. Trimming took 5 bases from V and 4 from J, leaving 14 bases between them. The CDR3 runs to 14 residues. The CDR3 DNA is TGTGCCAGCAGCCCTAGTCGGGGGTTCTATGGCTACACCTTC. As protein: CASSPSRGFYGYTF.

The rearrangement uses TRBV20-1 and TRBJ2-5; maybe TRBD1 (6 bases). The V end lost 7 bases, the J end lost 5 bases, and 11 bases lay between the germline ends. The CDR3 consists of 11 residues. CDR1 is DFQATT and CDR2 is SNEGSKA in the germline V gene (reference sequence). CDR3 DNA sequence: TGCAGTGTCAACAGGGTGGAGACCCAGTACTTC. This translates into CSVNRVETQYF.

In DNA form, the CDR3 reads TGCGCCAGCAGTACCCTGTTAGGCGGCGAGCAGTTCTTC. Translation gives CASSTLLGGEQFF. The genes are TRBV10-1 and TRBJ2-1; D not certain. This CDR3 spans 13 amino acids. V was cut by 5 bases and J by 10 bases, with 15 bases left in between. From germline, CDR1 is WNHNN and CDR2 SYGVQD (reference sequence).

This clone was seen a few times. The chain couples TRBV19 to TRBJ2-7; 9 bases map to TRBD1. Germline lookup yields CDR1 LNHDA and CDR2 SQIVND (reference sequence). The V segment lost 3 bases and the J segment 5 bases; nucleotides outside the gene matches: 11. This CDR3 is 16 amino acids long. This chain's CDR3 is CASSIRGQGGRDEQYF. The CDR3, as DNA: TGTGCCAGTAGTATCCGGGGACAGGGAGGACGTGACGAGCAGTACTTC.

This clone was seen just once. This chain uses TRBV7-6 with TRBJ2-5, with 9 nucleotides matching TRBD1. V was pared by 4 bases and J by 6 bases, with 6 bases of the junction left unmatched. Per germline, CDR1 SGHVS and CDR2 FNYEAQ. The CDR3 is made up of 14 amino acids. Written as DNA, the CDR3 is TGTGCCAGCAGCTCAGGACAGGGGATTAAGACCCAGTACTTC. Encoded protein: CASSSGQGIKTQYF. The full variable domain, its missing parts supplied by reference TRBV7-6 and TRBJ2-5, is GAGVSQSPRYKVTKRGQDVALRCDPISGHVSLYWYRQALGQGPEFLTYFNYEAQQDKSGLPNDRFSAERPEGSISTLTIQRTEQRDSAMYRCASSSGQGIKTQYFGPGTRLLVL.